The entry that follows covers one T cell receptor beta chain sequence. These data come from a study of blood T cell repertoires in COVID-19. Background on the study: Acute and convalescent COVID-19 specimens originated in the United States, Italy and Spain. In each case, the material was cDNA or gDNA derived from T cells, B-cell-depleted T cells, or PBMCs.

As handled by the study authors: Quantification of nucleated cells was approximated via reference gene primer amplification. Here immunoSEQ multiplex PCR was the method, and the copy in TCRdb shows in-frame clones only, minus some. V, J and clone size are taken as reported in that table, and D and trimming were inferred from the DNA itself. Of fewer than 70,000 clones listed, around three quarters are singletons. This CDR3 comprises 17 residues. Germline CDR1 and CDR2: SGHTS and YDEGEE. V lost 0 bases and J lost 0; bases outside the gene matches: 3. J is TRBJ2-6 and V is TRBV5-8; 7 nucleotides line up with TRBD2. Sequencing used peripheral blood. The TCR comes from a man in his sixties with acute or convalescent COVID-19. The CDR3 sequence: CASSLARTSSGANVLTF. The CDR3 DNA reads TGTGCCAGCAGCTTGGCTCGGACTAGCTCTGGGGCCAACGTCCTGACTTTC. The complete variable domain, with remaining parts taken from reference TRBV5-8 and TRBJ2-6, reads EAGVTQSPTHLIKTRGQQATLRCSPISGHTSVYWYQQALGLGLQFLLWYDEGEERNRGNFPPRFSGRQFPNYSSELNVNALELEDSALYLCASSLARTSSGANVLTFGAGSRLTVL.